This T cell receptor beta chain was found in a study of cytomegalovirus exposure and HLA in healthy donors. The study, taken as a whole, reports: In the analysis, some V segments, TRBV6-2 and TRBV6-3 included, were excluded as indistinguishable. Within the data, a cluster of highly shared sequence variants was likely a sequencing artifact. There were around 160 TCR beta chains listed as cytomegalovirus-associated.

The PCR made use of 60 Vbeta and 13 Jbeta primers. How the authors handled the data: Later reanalysis found approximately 76 million unique TCR beta chains, roughly 10 million of them shared. Measured with immunoSEQ multiplex PCR; TCRdb has only the in-frame clones, and not every one. V, J and clone size are taken as reported in that table, and D and trimming were inferred from the DNA itself. The sample contains around 200,000 clones, 75% to 85% of which appear only once. This clone came up once. Its antigen is unidentified. Germline loops: CDR1 PRHDT, CDR2 FYEKMQ (reference sequence). The CDR3 sequence is 15 residues long. The ends were cut back, 5 bases at V and 6 bases at J, with 17 bases in the middle.

This chain connects TRBV13 to TRBJ2-1, with a weak D call TRBD2 (6 bases). This receptor was obtained from a young woman in good health and CMV-seronegative. What was sequenced was PBMCs. The chain's CDR3 is CASSELAPASNEQFF. CDR3 nucleotide sequence: TGTGCCAGCAGCGAACTAGCCCCCGCGAGCAATGAGCAGTTCTTC.